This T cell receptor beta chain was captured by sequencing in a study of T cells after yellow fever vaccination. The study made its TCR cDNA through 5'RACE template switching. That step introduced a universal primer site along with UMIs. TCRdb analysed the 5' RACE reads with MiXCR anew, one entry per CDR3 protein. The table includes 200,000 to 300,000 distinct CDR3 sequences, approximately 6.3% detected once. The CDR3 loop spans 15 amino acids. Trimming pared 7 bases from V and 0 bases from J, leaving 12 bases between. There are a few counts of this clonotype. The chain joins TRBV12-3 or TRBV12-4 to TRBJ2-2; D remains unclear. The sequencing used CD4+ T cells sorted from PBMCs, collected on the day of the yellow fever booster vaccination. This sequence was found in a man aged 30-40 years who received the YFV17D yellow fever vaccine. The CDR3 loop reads CASNLDHPNTGELFF. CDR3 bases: TGTGCCAGCAACCTTGACCACCCGAACACCGGGGAGCTGTTTTTT.